A selection of T cell receptor beta chains follows, all from one sample in a study of OX40 agonist ivuxolimab in advanced cancers. Clones were sequenced by immunoSEQ multiplex PCR, and TCRdb holds only the in-frame ones, with some missing. The table has 49,000 or so clones, approximately 90% seen once. The sample consisted of CD4+ or CD8+ T cells sorted from blood, taken in a trial of the OX40 agonist ivuxolimab. The receptors derive from an adult with an advanced solid tumor such as melanoma, head and neck, liver or kidney cancer. The CDR3 runs from the conserved cysteine through the conserved F or W. D genes are given only for firm matches. Clone size appears in some rows only: once, few, many, or a class for an expanded clone.

j_gene,d_gene,abundance,len,v_gene,CDR3nt,CDR3aa
TRBJ2-7,.,once,15,TRBV9,TGTGCCAGCAGCGTAGAGGGCAGAGGAGGCTACGAGCAGTACTTC,CASSVEGRGGYEQYF
TRBJ2-1,TRBD1,.,16,TRBV11-2,TGTGCCAGCAGTCTGAACAACAGGGGGGTTTACAATGAGCAGTTCTTC,CASSLNNRGVYNEQFF
TRBJ1-4,.,.,14,TRBV29-1,TGCAGCGTTGTCGTGGGGGGCGCGGGTGAAAAACTGTTTTTT,CSVVVGGAGEKLFF
TRBJ2-5,.,.,13,TRBV5-4,TGTGCCAGCAGCTCGGACTACTCAGAGACCCAGTACTTC,CASSSDYSETQYF
TRBJ2-7,.,.,13,TRBV7-3,TGTGCCAGCAGCTATGGGAATACCTACGAGCAGTACTTC,CASSYGNTYEQYF
TRBJ2-2,TRBD2,once,15,TRBV10-3,TGTGCCATCAGGGCTGCGGGAGGACTCACCGGGGAGCTGTTTTTT,CAIRAAGGLTGELFF
TRBJ2-5,.,.,15,TRBV7-2,TGTGCCAGCAGCTTAGAGTGGGCTACCCAAGAGACCCAGTACTTC,CASSLEWATQETQYF
TRBJ1-1,.,few,11,TRBV19,TGTGCCAGTAGTATTGAGTTTGAAGCTTTCTTT,CASSIEFEAFF
TRBJ2-7,.,.,15,TRBV28,TGTGCCAGCAGTTGGAGCGGGCCTCCATCCTACGAGCAGTACTTC,CASSWSGPPSYEQYF
TRBJ2-7,.,once,15,TRBV13,TGTGCCAGCAGCTCCACCGGAGACCTAGTGAAAGAGCAGTACTTC,CASSSTGDLVKEQYF
TRBJ2-1,.,.,14,TRBV5-1,TGCGCCAGCAGCTTGATAGCTAGCAACAATGAGCAGTTCTTC,CASSLIASNNEQFF
TRBJ1-1,.,once,15,TRBV13,TGTGCCAGCAGCCCGGGAGGACAGTTGAACACTGAAGCTTTCTTT,CASSPGGQLNTEAFF
TRBJ2-5,.,once,12,TRBV30,TGTGCCTGGAGTAGGGGACGGGAGACCCAGTACTTC,CAWSRGRETQYF
TRBJ1-4,.,.,15,TRBV19,TGTGCCAGCCAGACCCTTCTTGCGGGTAATGAAAAACTGTTTTTT,CASQTLLAGNEKLFF
TRBJ2-3,TRBD1,.,16,TRBV7-3,TGTGCCAGCAGCTTAAGAGGACAGGGGGGGACAGATACGCAGTATTTT,CASSLRGQGGTDTQYF
TRBJ2-1,.,.,14,TRBV27,TGTGCCAGCAGTTTACCCGGGAATTACAATGAGCAGTTCTTC,CASSLPGNYNEQFF
TRBJ2-3,.,.,12,TRBV5-1,TGCGCCAGCAGTCAAAGCACAGATACGCAGTATTTT,CASSQSTDTQYF
TRBJ1-2,TRBD1,.,14,TRBV13,TGTGCCAGCAGCGCAGGACAGGGGAGTTTTGGCTACACCTTC,CASSAGQGSFGYTF
TRBJ1-1,.,.,12,TRBV28,TGTGCCAGCACCAATTTTGGGCTACGAGCTTTCTTT,CASTNFGLRAFF
TRBJ2-6,.,.,14,TRBV7-3,TGTGCCAGCAGCTTAAAGGCAGGGGCCAACGTCCTGACTTTC,CASSLKAGANVLTF
TRBJ2-3,TRBD2,.,16,TRBV19,TGTGCCAGTAGTATAGACGGTAGCGGGAGGACAGATACGCAGTATTTT,CASSIDGSGRTDTQYF
TRBJ1-4,.,.,11,TRBV2,TGTGCCAGCATCATTAATGAAAAACTGTTTTTT,CASIINEKLFF
TRBJ2-7,.,.,23,TRBV19,TGTGCCAGTAGTATAGTCGGTCGGGTTTCCCCCGCCTATGAGTCCATTTTCTCCTACGAGCAGTACTTC,CASSIVGRVSPAYESIFSYEQYF
TRBJ2-5,TRBD2,.,17,TRBV5-1,TGCGCCAGCAGCTTGGTAGCTAGCGGGAGTGTGTGGGAGACCCAGTACTTC,CASSLVASGSVWETQYF
TRBJ1-1,.,.,14,TRBV6-4,TGTGCCAGCAGTCCGGGACAAGAGAACACTGAAGCTTTCTTT,CASSPGQENTEAFF
TRBJ2-7,TRBD2,.,17,TRBV9,TGTGCCAGCAGCGTTTCGGCTAGCGGGAGGGAGGCCGGCGAGCAGTACTTC,CASSVSASGREAGEQYF